This TCR beta chain was sequenced in a study of cytomegalovirus exposure and HLA in healthy donors. General study points: According to an earlier analysis, most TCR beta V segments yielded productive rearrangements about 90% or about 30% of the time. HLA alleles were associated with roughly 17,000 TCR beta sequences in a later analysis at 0.05 false discovery rate. When the data were analyzed later, several of the most significant clusters appeared to be linked to common viral pathogens. Reported findings show TCR beta sequences accurately forecast HLA-A and HLA-B alleles in most subjects.

The CDR3 extends over 16 amino acids. The V gene's germline CDR1 is SQVTM and CDR2 ANQGSEA. Trimming took 6 bases from V and 3 from J; bases not matched to a gene: 8. PCR was performed using 60 Vbeta and 13 Jbeta primers. Repertoires were generated with immunoSEQ multiplex PCR, while TCRdb's copy carries only in-frame clones and drops some. The sample shows about 95,000 clones, approximately 81% of them seen only once. In the case of this clone: Its target is unknown.

This receptor was taken from a woman between 40 and 55 years old in good health and CMV-seropositive. The specimen was PBMCs. The chain uses TRBV29-1 and TRBJ2-1, with TRBD2 matching over 13 bases. Here the CDR3 DNA reads TGCAGCGTCCCCAAGAGACTAGCGGGAGGCTACAATGAGCAGTTCTTC. Amino acid sequence: CSVPKRLAGGYNEQFF.